This TCR beta chain derives from a study of tumor-infiltrating lymphocytes in primary liver carcinoma. Study outcomes and limitations: Overlap in tumor-adjacent and tumor-blood pairs fell below that of tumor region pairs.

On this clonotype: Antigen: not known. Germline and junction disagree at one end, which may indicate a read error.

RNA was extracted from whole blood without cell sorting, alongside germline DNA. The CDR3 runs to 13 residues. Germline-derived CDR1 and CDR2 are SGHAT and FQNNGV. From around 0.5 ug total RNA, TCR beta cDNA was generated with a primer in the constant region. Three rounds of nested multiplex PCR with slightly modified ARM-PCR produced TCR beta libraries. For around 9 cycles apiece, the opening two PCR rounds ran with TRBV1-TRBV30 forward primers and a C-beta reverse primer. TCRdb passed the multiplex PCR reads through MiXCR, listing each CDR3 protein once. The table shows approximately 340,000 distinct CDR3 sequences, with around three fifths occurring only once.

This chain links TRBV11-2 with TRBJ1-2; D is unclear. The source of this sequence is a man in his forties with primary liver carcinoma and hepatitis B virus infection. The material sequenced was peripheral blood. The CDR3: CGSSLAVGHGYTF. Here the CDR3 DNA reads TGTGGCAGCAGCTTAGCGGTTGGGCATGGCTACACTTTC. The full variable domain, with the rest looked up from reference TRBV11-2 and TRBJ1-2, is EAGVAQSPRYKIIEKRQSVAFWCNPISGHATLYWYQQILGQGPKLLIQFQNNGVVDDSQLPKDRFSAERLKGVDSTLKIQPAKLEDSAVYLCGSSLAVGHGYTFGSGTRLTVV.